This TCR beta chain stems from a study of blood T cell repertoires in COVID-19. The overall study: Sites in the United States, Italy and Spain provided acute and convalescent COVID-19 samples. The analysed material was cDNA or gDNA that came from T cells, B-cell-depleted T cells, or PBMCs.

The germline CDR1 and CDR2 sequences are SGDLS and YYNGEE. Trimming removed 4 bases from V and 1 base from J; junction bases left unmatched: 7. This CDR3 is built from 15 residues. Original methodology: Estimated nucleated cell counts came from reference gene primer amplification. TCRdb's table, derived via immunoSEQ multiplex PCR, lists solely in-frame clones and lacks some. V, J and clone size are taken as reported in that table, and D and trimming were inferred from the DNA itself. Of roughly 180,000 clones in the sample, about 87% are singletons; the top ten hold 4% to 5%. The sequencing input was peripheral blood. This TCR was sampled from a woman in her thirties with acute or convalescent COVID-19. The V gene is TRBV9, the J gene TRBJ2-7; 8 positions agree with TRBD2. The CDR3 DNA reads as TGTGCCAGCAGCCCCCGACTAGCGAATTCCTACGAGCAGTACTTC. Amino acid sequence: CASSPRLANSYEQYF.